This entry lists 17 T cell receptor beta chains sequenced from one sample in a study of cytomegalovirus exposure and HLA in healthy donors (dated by TCRdb to about 2017). The protocol used for the library was the immunoSEQ multiplex PCR assay. For the multiplex PCR, a mixture combining 60 forward primers for TCR Vbeta segments and 13 reverse primers for TCR Jbeta segments was used. TCRdb stores this immuneACCESS table with in-frame sequences only. Part of the clones is absent; in the studies checked, under half of the shortfall reflects unresolved V genes, and no reason is known for the rest. In this sample's table one finds tens of thousands of clones. Roughly 3.3% of the sample is held by the ten biggest clonotypes. Specimen: PBMCs. The source of these receptors is a man between 35 and 55 years old in good health and CMV-seronegative.

The gene calls are TRBV28 and TRBJ1-2; D is uncertain. CDR1 is MDHEN and CDR2 is SYDVKM in the germline V gene. Trimming took off 6 bases at V and 1 base at J, with 12 bases between the two ends. This CDR3 contains 14 residues. Here the CDR3 reads CASSSTGFNYGYTF. CDR3 nucleotides: TGTGCCAGCAGCAGTACGGGATTTAACTATGGCTACACCTTC.

CDR3 residues: CASTGLAGGFANTGELFF. In DNA, the CDR3 is TGTGCCTCGACCGGACTAGCGGGAGGGTTCGCGAACACCGGGGAGCTGTTTTTT. J is TRBJ2-2 and V is TRBV30, with 15 bases lining up with TRBD2. CDR1 GTSNPN and CDR2 SVGIG come from the germline V gene (reference sequence). The V gene end was trimmed by 7 bases and the J gene end by 0 bases; junction bases not matched to a gene: 9. The CDR3 length is 18 residues.

The J gene is TRBJ1-5, the V gene TRBV19, with TRBD1 identical over 8 bases. The V gene's germline CDR1 is LNHDA and CDR2 SQIVND (reference sequence). The trim removed 6 bases at V and 0 bases at J, leaving 4 bases unmatched. The CDR3 has 15 residues. In DNA, the CDR3 is TGTGCCAGTAGACCGGACAGGGCTAGCAATCAGCCCCAGCATTTT. This encodes CASRPDRASNQPQHF.

This clone is labeled medium-sized (0.01 to 0.1%) based on frequency. The chain employs TRBV5-4 and TRBJ1-1; a weak D match, TRBD1 (6 bases). Trimming stripped 10 bases from V and 4 bases from J, with 14 bases between. This CDR3 is built from 12 residues. Germline values: CDR1 SGHNT, CDR2 YYREEE (reference sequence). This chain's CDR3 is CAGAGDGTEAFF. The CDR3 bases are TGTGCCGGGGCAGGGGATGGCACTGAAGCTTTCTTT.

The chain joins TRBV5-6 to TRBJ1-1; D is unclear. Per germline, CDR1 SGHDT and CDR2 YYEEEE. The V gene lost 4 bases and the J gene lost 7 bases, with 14 bases spanning the gap. The CDR3 is made up of 13 amino acids. DNA of the CDR3: TGTGCCAGCAGCGCGGGAGGGCAGATTGAAGCTTTCTTT. Translation: CASSAGGQIEAFF.

The chain is built from TRBV5-6 and TRBJ2-7; 8 positions match TRBD2. Trimming cost V 7 bases and J 3 bases; bases outside gene matches: 6. CDR3 length: 13 residues. Germline V lookup: CDR1 SGHDT, CDR2 YYEEEE. As DNA, the CDR3 is TGTGCCAGCGGGCTAGCGGGTGGCTACGAGCAGTACTTC. This gives the protein CASGLAGGYEQYF.

The chain couples TRBV5-1 to TRBJ2-2; tentative D call: TRBD1 (5 bases). Trimming removed 5 bases at V and 3 bases at J, with 5 bases between. The CDR3 has 12 amino acids. Germline CDR1 and CDR2: SGHRS and YFSETQ. The CDR3 loop reads CASRGDTGELFF. CDR3 DNA: TGCGCCAGCAGAGGGGACACCGGGGAGCTGTTTTTT.

This clone counts as medium-sized (0.01 to 0.1%) by frequency. V usage is TRBV7-9 and J usage is TRBJ1-4; 9 bases match TRBD1. The germline gives CDR1 SEHNR, CDR2 FQNEAQ (reference sequence). This CDR3 region has 14 residues. V lost 3 bases and J lost 8; bases outside the gene matches: 4. CDR3 protein: CASSFTGGTEKLFF. Written as DNA, the CDR3 is TGTGCCAGCAGCTTCACAGGGGGCACAGAAAAACTGTTTTTT. The full variable domain, rest sourced from reference TRBV7-9 and TRBJ1-4, is DTGVSQNPRHKITKRGQNVTFRCDPISEHNRLYWYRQTLGQGPEFLTYFQNEAQLEKSRLLSDRFSAERPKGSFSTLEIQRTEQGDSAMYLCASSFTGGTEKLFFGSGTQLSVL.

The rearrangement uses TRBV6-5 and TRBJ2-2; 9 bases match TRBD1. CDR3 length equals 15 residues. V lost 2 bases, J lost 5 bases, and 3 bases stayed unmatched. Germline V gene lookup returns CDR1 MNHEY and CDR2 SVGAGI. The CDR3: CASSYGGTGTGELFF. The CDR3 bases are TGTGCCAGCAGTTACGGGGGGACAGGGACCGGGGAGCTGTTTTTT.

The DNA for the CDR3 is TGTGCCAGCAGCCGGACTAGCGGGAGTCAAGATACGCAGTATTTT. It is translated as CASSRTSGSQDTQYF. The chain recombines TRBV6-4 with TRBJ2-3; TRBD2 agrees at 13 bases. The CDR3 length is 15 residues. With 6 bases clipped from V and 5 bases from J, the junction kept 5 bases outside the gene matches. Germline CDR1 reads MRHNA; CDR2 reads SNTAGT.

The J gene is TRBJ2-3, the V gene TRBV4-3; unclear D gene. The germline CDR1 and CDR2 sequences are LGHNA and YSLEER. Trimming removed 0 bases at V and 10 bases at J, with 11 bases between. The CDR3 contains 13 residues. CDR3 nucleotide sequence: TGCGCCAGCAGCCAAGATGTCGCTACCGCGCAGTATTTT. Protein: CASSQDVATAQYF.

Turning to this clone: This sample includes further DNA sequences coding for the same CDR3. The rearrangement joins TRBV27 to TRBJ1-5; unclear D gene. Germline V gene sequence: CDR1 MNHEY, CDR2 SMNVEV (reference sequence). The CDR3 has 13 amino acids. The V and J ends lost 5 bases and 2 bases respectively, with 7 bases between them. CDR3 amino acids: CASSDNGNQPQHF. CDR3 coding DNA: TGTGCCAGCAGTGACAACGGCAATCAGCCCCAGCATTTT.

The J gene is TRBJ2-7, the V gene TRBV30; 11 bases map to TRBD2. This CDR3 has 14 residues. The germline gives CDR1 GTSNPN, CDR2 SVGIG (reference sequence). V was pared by 4 bases and J by 4 bases, with 6 bases of the junction left unmatched. In DNA form, the CDR3 reads TGTGCCTGGACCCCCACTAGCGGGAGTTACGAGCAGTACTTC. It translates to CAWTPTSGSYEQYF.

This chain uses TRBV10-3 with TRBJ1-2; TRBD1 might be the D (5 bases). The V and J ends lost 3 bases and 12 bases respectively, with 14 bases between them. The CDR3 length is 12 residues. CDR1 ENHRY and CDR2 SYGVKD come from the germline V gene. The CDR3 protein is CAISEFGAANTF. The DNA of the CDR3 is TGTGCCATCAGTGAATTTGGGGCGGCGAACACCTTC.

The V and J genes are TRBV5-1 and TRBJ2-5; 7 bases fit TRBD1. V trimming: 4 bases; J trimming: 2 bases; junction bases outside the gene matches: 5. CDR1 and CDR2 (germline): SGHRS, YFSETQ. The CDR3 runs 14 residues. CDR3 loop: CASSPGQTQETQYF. The CDR3 DNA reads as TGCGCCAGCAGCCCGGGACAGACACAAGAGACCCAGTACTTC.

The chain couples TRBV19 to TRBJ1-5; TRBD1 aligns across 7 bases. Germline V gene lookup returns CDR1 LNHDA and CDR2 SQIVND (reference sequence). The CDR3 extends over 15 amino acids. V was clipped by 6 bases and J by 5 bases; unmatched bases: 10. The CDR3 DNA sequence: TGTGCCAGTAGCGAAAGACAGGGAACAGATCAGCCCCAGCATTTT. The encoded protein is CASSERQGTDQPQHF.

The genes are TRBV25-1 and TRBJ2-7; 11 bases match TRBD2. The CDR3 runs to 16 residues. Unmatched junction bases numbered 3, after V lost 2 bases and J lost 0 bases. Germline CDR1 MGHDK, CDR2 SYGVNS. The CDR3 sequence: CASSEGGTSGSYEQYF. Here the CDR3 DNA reads TGTGCCAGCAGTGAAGGCGGGACTAGCGGCTCCTACGAGCAGTACTTC.